One sample yielded the 29 T cell receptor beta chains listed below, sequenced in a study of T cells in Graves' hyperthyroidism and ophthalmopathy. TCR beta CDR3 regions were amplified from RNA transcripts. Carried out on the TCR CDR3, a first-round RT-PCR used the HTBI primer set. TCRdb re-called the multiplex PCR reads through MiXCR, storing one row per CDR3 protein. The sample carries approximately 610,000 distinct CDR3 sequences, roughly 15% recorded once. Sequenced material: blood. The receptors were sampled from a woman between 40 and 50 years old with Graves' ophthalmopathy.

J is TRBJ2-3 and V is TRBV12-3 or TRBV12-4, with 8 positions matching TRBD1. The CDR3 spans 15 residues. J was trimmed by 3 bases and V by 3 bases; bases with no gene match: 5. CDR3 nucleotide sequence: TGTGCCAGCAGTTTCTCGACAGGGGTAACAGATACGCAGTATTTT. It translates to CASSFSTGVTDTQYF.

This clonotype was seen many times. This sequence joins TRBV29-1 and TRBJ1-5; a weak D match, TRBD1 (6 bases). V shed 6 bases and J shed 7 bases, with 16 bases lying between them. Germline CDR1 SQVTM, CDR2 ANQGSEA. The CDR3 is 13 amino acids. The CDR3 DNA reads TGCAGCGTAGGGCCAGGGGCCGGCCAGCCCCAGCATTTT. This sequence encodes CSVGPGAGQPQHF.

This clonotype was observed a handful of times. V gene TRBV7-6 combines with J gene TRBJ1-1, with a weak D call TRBD1 (6 bases). Looked up from germline, CDR1 is SGHVS and CDR2 is FNYEAQ. Trimming removed 5 bases at V and 4 bases at J, with 20 bases between. This CDR3 spans 16 amino acids. The DNA for the CDR3 is TGTGCCAGCAGCGAGGGGTCCGCAGGGGTGGGCACTGAAGCTTTCTTT. As protein: CASSEGSAGVGTEAFF. The full variable domain, its missing parts supplied by reference TRBV7-6 and TRBJ1-1, is GAGVSQSPRYKVTKRGQDVALRCDPISGHVSLYWYRQALGQGPEFLTYFNYEAQQDKSGLPNDRFSAERPEGSISTLTIQRTEQRDSAMYRCASSEGSAGVGTEAFFGQGTRLTVV.

In this sample, this clonotype turned up many times. This chain connects TRBV2 to TRBJ2-5, with D possibly being TRBD1 (5 bases). Per the germline V gene, CDR1 is SNHLY and CDR2 is FYNNEI. V dropped 3 bases and J dropped 2 bases, with 10 bases sitting between them. There are 14 residues in the CDR3. This CDR3 is CASSEGHQQETQYF. The CDR3 nucleotides are TGTGCCAGCAGTGAGGGGCACCAACAAGAGACCCAGTACTTC.

Many counts were recorded for this clonotype. The chain links TRBV5-1 to TRBJ1-1; D is uncertain. The CDR3 loop spans 16 amino acids. Trimming cost V 0 bases and J 1 base, with 13 bases left between them. Germline values: CDR1 SGHRS, CDR2 YFSETQ. The CDR3 loop is CASSLGLLGSNTEAFF. In DNA, the CDR3 is TGCGCCAGCAGCTTGGGACTCCTAGGATCGAACACTGAAGCTTTCTTT.

This clonotype appeared many times. V gene TRBV7-3 combines with J gene TRBJ2-5, with 9 bases matching TRBD1. There are 14 residues in the CDR3. Unmatched junction bases numbered 2, after V lost 1 base and J lost 5 bases. Germline CDR1 reads SGHTA; CDR2 reads FQGTGA. In DNA form, the CDR3 reads TGTGCCAGCAGCTTAAGTGGACAGGGGGAGACCCAGTACTTC. It codes for CASSLSGQGETQYF. Full variable domain (remainder filled in from reference TRBV7-3 and TRBJ2-5): GAGVSQTPSNKVTEKGKYVELRCDPISGHTALYWYRQSLGQGPEFLIYFQGTGAADDSGLPNDRFFAVRPEGSVSTLKIQRTERGDSAVYLCASSLSGQGETQYFGPGTRLLVL.

This clonotype came up many times. The DNA of the CDR3 is TGTGCCAGCAGCTCTAGCGGGGGCCCCTACGAGCAGTACTTC. This translates into CASSSSGGPYEQYF. The rearrangement joins TRBV7-3 to TRBJ2-7; 10 nucleotides agree with TRBD2. Germline V CDR1 and CDR2: SGHTA, FQGTGA. Trimming at V came to 4 bases and at J to 2 bases, leaving 2 bases not matched to a gene. The CDR3 totals 14 residues.

The V call is TRBV6-1, the J call TRBJ2-4; the D call may be TRBD1 or TRBD2 (6 bases each). Germline CDR1 MNHNS, CDR2 SASEGT. CDR3 length: 16 amino acids. The germline V and J ends were trimmed by 7 bases and 2 bases, with 18 bases remaining between them. The CDR3 loop is CASNPSGGGPKNIQYF. CDR3 coding DNA: TGTGCCAGCAACCCTTCTGGTGGGGGGCCCAAAAACATTCAGTACTTC.

The CDR3 sequence: CASSPFGQGSETQYF. The CDR3 nucleotides are TGTGCCAGCAGCCCCTTTGGGCAGGGTAGTGAGACCCAGTACTTC. V is TRBV6-1 and J is TRBJ2-5, with D possibly being TRBD1 (5 bases). The germline V gene encodes CDR1 MNHNS and CDR2 SASEGT. The V end lost 6 bases, the J end lost 5 bases, and 19 bases lay between the germline ends. The CDR3 loop spans 15 amino acids.

This clonotype showed up many times. The V and J genes are TRBV12-3 or TRBV12-4 and TRBJ1-1; D not certain. V was cut by 5 bases and J by 0 bases, with 13 bases left in between. The CDR3 has 15 residues. CDR3 sequence: CASSMTGGMNTEAFF. As DNA, the CDR3 is TGTGCCAGCAGTATGACGGGAGGGATGAACACTGAAGCTTTCTTT.

The table lists this clonotype with many counts. The chain carries TRBV20-1 and TRBJ1-1; D remains unclear. The germline CDR1 and CDR2 sequences are DFQATT and SNEGSKA (reference sequence). The CDR3 spans 14 residues. V lost 0 bases and J lost 2, with 10 bases in between. DNA of the CDR3: TGCAGTGCTAGAGATTTTAAGGTTAACACTGAAGCTTTCTTT. It yields the protein CSARDFKVNTEAFF.

This clonotype was seen repeatedly, ten times or more. This chain connects TRBV30 to TRBJ1-1; D is perhaps TRBD1 (6 bases). In germline, CDR1 is GTSNPN, CDR2 SVGIG (reference sequence). The CDR3 totals 14 residues. The V end lost 4 bases, the J end lost 3 bases, and 15 bases lay between the germline ends. The CDR3 DNA sequence: TGTGCCTGGAACCGAGGGGGGGACTACACTGAAGCTTTCTTT. Translated, it gives CAWNRGGDYTEAFF. Looking up the rest from reference TRBV30 and TRBJ1-1 gives the full variable domain: SQTIHQWPATLVQPVGSPLSLECTVEGTSNPNLYWYRQAAGRGLQLLFYSVGIGQISSEVPQNLSASRPQDRQFILSSKKLLLSDSGFYLCAWNRGGDYTEAFFGQGTRLTVV.

The chain combines TRBV10-3 with TRBJ2-7, with TRBD2 as a possible D gene (6 bases). V was cut by 0 bases and J by 3 bases, with 18 bases left in between. Germline CDR1 reads ENHRY; CDR2 reads SYGVKD. There are 17 residues in the CDR3. The CDR3, as DNA: TGTGCCATCAGTGAGTCGACTCGGGCTAGGGGACTCTACGAGCAGTACTTC. This sequence encodes CAISESTRARGLYEQYF.

This clonotype came up many times. The J gene is TRBJ2-5, the V gene TRBV28, with TRBD2 matching 7 bases. The CDR3 spans 17 residues. CDR1 is MDHEN and CDR2 is SYDVKM in the germline V gene. J gave up 1 base and V 4 bases, and 12 bases lay outside the gene matches. The CDR3 reads CASSSSTRGDFQETQYF. CDR3 in DNA: TGTGCCAGCAGTTCATCAACCCGGGGGGACTTCCAAGAGACCCAGTACTTC.

This chain uses TRBV6-2 or TRBV6-3 with TRBJ2-7; possibly TRBD2 for D (5 bases). Trimming took 6 bases from V and 3 from J, leaving 12 bases between them. CDR1 and CDR2 (germline): MNHEY, SVGEGT. The CDR3 loop spans 13 amino acids. CDR3 amino acids: CASRRGLVYEQYF. CDR3 bases: TGTGCCAGCAGACGCGGACTGGTCTACGAGCAGTACTTC.

Many counts were recorded for this clonotype. It is likely a read error, because the conserved phenylalanine at the end of the CDR3 is missing. CDR3 amino acids: CASSYPEETQYL. In nucleotides, the CDR3 is TGTGCCAGCAGTTATCCGGAAGAGACCCAGTACCTC. The genes are TRBV6-5 and TRBJ2-5, with D uncertain. This CDR3 region has 12 residues. In germline, CDR1 is MNHEY, CDR2 SVGAGI. Between the trimmed V and J ends, which lost 3 bases and 3 bases, there was a span of 5 bases.

This clonotype has a count of ten or more. The rearrangement links TRBV28 to TRBJ2-7; maybe TRBD1 (6 bases). The CDR3 extends over 13 amino acids. V lost 6 bases and J 2 bases, leaving 11 bases between the germline ends. Germline V gene data show CDR1 as MDHEN and CDR2 as SYDVKM. The CDR3 DNA follows: TGTGCCAGCAGGAAACAGGGACCCTACGAGCAGTACTTC. It is translated as CASRKQGPYEQYF.

This clonotype was seen at least ten times. The genes are TRBV7-2 and TRBJ2-7, with 7 nucleotides matching TRBD1. V gave up 5 bases and J gave up 0 bases; unmatched junction bases: 7. Germline CDR1 reads SGHTA; CDR2 reads FQGNSA. This CDR3 comprises 15 residues. This chain's CDR3 is CASSRTGSSSYEQYF. The CDR3 region has the DNA TGTGCCAGCAGCCGGACAGGCTCGAGCTCCTACGAGCAGTACTTC.

This clonotype was recorded many times. J is TRBJ1-5 and V is TRBV12-3 or TRBV12-4, with D tentatively TRBD1 (6 bases). This CDR3 has 13 residues. V was clipped by 4 bases and J by 7 bases, with 11 bases between them. The CDR3: CASSSYGGQPQHF. CDR3 DNA sequence: TGTGCCAGCAGTTCATACGGGGGCCAGCCCCAGCATTTT.

This clonotype appeared many times. This chain uses TRBV5-1 with TRBJ2-7; 7 bases align to TRBD2. Germline assignment: CDR1 SGHRS and CDR2 YFSETQ. V shed 7 bases and J 7 bases; nucleotides not matched to a gene: 11. This CDR3 region has 13 residues. The CDR3 DNA is TGCGCCAGCGGGCTAGCGGCTGGTCGGGAGCAGTACTTC. It yields the protein CASGLAAGREQYF.

In its sample, this clonotype was seen many times. J is TRBJ2-7 and V is TRBV27; D possibly corresponds to TRBD1 (6 bases). The CDR3 has 14 amino acids. The germline V and J ends were trimmed by 5 bases and 3 bases, with 14 bases remaining between them. Germline loops: CDR1 MNHEY, CDR2 SMNVEV (reference sequence). The CDR3 DNA follows: TGTGCCAGCAGTATACAGGGTTCCTTCTACGAGCAGTACTTC. Translated: CASSIQGSFYEQYF.

This clonotype was counted only a few times. The V call is TRBV28, the J call TRBJ2-7; perhaps D is TRBD1 or TRBD2 (5 bases each). The CDR3 runs to 15 residues. Germline lookup yields CDR1 MDHEN and CDR2 SYDVKM. The ends were cut back, 7 bases at V and 7 bases at J, with 23 bases in the middle. The CDR3 DNA sequence: TGTGCCAGCACTCCTACTACGCAGGGACGGTGGGAGCAGTACTTC. Translating it yields CASTPTTQGRWEQYF.

In its sample, this clonotype was seen many times. The chain has TRBV6-5 and TRBJ2-2; the D is unclear. V was trimmed by 6 bases and J by 2 bases, leaving 7 bases between them. The V gene's germline CDR1 is MNHEY and CDR2 SVGAGI. The length of the CDR3 is 13 residues. The CDR3 bases are TGTGCCAGCAGCACCCCAAACACCGGGGAGCTGTTTTTT. Translated, it gives CASSTPNTGELFF.

This clonotype was recorded at least ten times. V is TRBV27 and J is TRBJ2-7; 11 nucleotides agree with TRBD2. The germline CDR1 and CDR2 sequences are MNHEY and SMNVEV (reference sequence). V lost 2 bases to trimming and J lost 2 bases; unmatched junction nucleotides: 8. This CDR3 has 17 amino acids. CDR3 sequence: CASSLNTIAGGPYEQYF. The CDR3 nucleotides read TGTGCCAGCAGTTTAAACACCATAGCGGGAGGGCCCTACGAGCAGTACTTC.

This clonotype was observed at least ten times. The J gene is TRBJ1-1, the V gene TRBV27; D is undetermined. This CDR3 region has 13 residues. From germline, CDR1 is MNHEY and CDR2 SMNVEV (reference sequence). The ends were cut back, 2 bases at V and 6 bases at J, with 10 bases in the middle. CDR3 loop: CASSLGGNSEAFF. CDR3 nucleotide sequence: TGTGCCAGCAGTTTAGGTGGGAATTCTGAAGCTTTCTTT.

Regarding this clonotype: The CDR3 ends on some other residue instead of the conserved phenylalanine or tryptophan, so this is likely a read error. The genes are TRBV14 and TRBJ1-3; D remains unclear. The ends were cut back, 0 bases at V and 0 bases at J, with 6 bases in the middle. The CDR3 sequence is 15 residues long. Germline loops: CDR1 SGHDN, CDR2 FVKESK. The CDR3 region has the DNA TGTGCCAGCAGCCAAGAGTCAGCCTCTGGAAACACCATATATTCT. Protein: CASSQESASGNTIYS.

This chain links TRBV6-1 with TRBJ2-2, with D maybe TRBD2 (6 bases). From germline, CDR1 is MNHNS and CDR2 SASEGT. V was shortened by 3 bases and J by 3 bases, with 11 bases between the two germline ends. This CDR3 is built from 15 residues. The CDR3 here is CASSDAGKDTGELFF. The CDR3, as DNA: TGTGCCAGCAGTGATGCGGGAAAAGACACCGGGGAGCTGTTTTTT.

This clonotype showed up many times. DNA for the CDR3: TGCGCCAGCAGCTTGTTATCAGGAGACTATGGCTACACCTTC. Translation: CASSLLSGDYGYTF. V and J are TRBV5-1 and TRBJ1-2; D is unresolved. Per the germline V gene, CDR1 is SGHRS and CDR2 is YFSETQ. This CDR3 region has 14 residues. Trimming took 1 base from V and 3 from J, leaving 10 bases between them.

The rearrangement joins TRBV27 to TRBJ1-1, with D perhaps matching TRBD1 (5 bases). The CDR3 loop spans 14 amino acids. With 6 bases removed from V and 0 bases from J, the gap between germline ends came to 11 bases. Per the germline V gene, CDR1 is MNHEY and CDR2 is SMNVEV (reference sequence). CDR3 region: CASRVGHLNTEAFF. The CDR3 DNA follows: TGTGCCAGCAGGGTGGGGCACTTGAACACTGAAGCTTTCTTT.